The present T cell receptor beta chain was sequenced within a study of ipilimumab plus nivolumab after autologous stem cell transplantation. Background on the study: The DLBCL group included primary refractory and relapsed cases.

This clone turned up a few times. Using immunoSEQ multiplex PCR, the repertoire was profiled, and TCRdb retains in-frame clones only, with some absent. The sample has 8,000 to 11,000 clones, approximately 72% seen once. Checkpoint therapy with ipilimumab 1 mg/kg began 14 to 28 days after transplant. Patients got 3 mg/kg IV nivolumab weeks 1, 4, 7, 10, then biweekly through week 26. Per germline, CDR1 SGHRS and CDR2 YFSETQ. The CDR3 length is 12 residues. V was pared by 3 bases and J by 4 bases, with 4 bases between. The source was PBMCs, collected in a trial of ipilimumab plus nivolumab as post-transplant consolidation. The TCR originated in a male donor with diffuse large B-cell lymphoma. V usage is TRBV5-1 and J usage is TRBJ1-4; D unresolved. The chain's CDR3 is CASSSINEKLFF. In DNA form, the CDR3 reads TGCGCCAGCAGCTCAATTAATGAAAAACTGTTTTTT.